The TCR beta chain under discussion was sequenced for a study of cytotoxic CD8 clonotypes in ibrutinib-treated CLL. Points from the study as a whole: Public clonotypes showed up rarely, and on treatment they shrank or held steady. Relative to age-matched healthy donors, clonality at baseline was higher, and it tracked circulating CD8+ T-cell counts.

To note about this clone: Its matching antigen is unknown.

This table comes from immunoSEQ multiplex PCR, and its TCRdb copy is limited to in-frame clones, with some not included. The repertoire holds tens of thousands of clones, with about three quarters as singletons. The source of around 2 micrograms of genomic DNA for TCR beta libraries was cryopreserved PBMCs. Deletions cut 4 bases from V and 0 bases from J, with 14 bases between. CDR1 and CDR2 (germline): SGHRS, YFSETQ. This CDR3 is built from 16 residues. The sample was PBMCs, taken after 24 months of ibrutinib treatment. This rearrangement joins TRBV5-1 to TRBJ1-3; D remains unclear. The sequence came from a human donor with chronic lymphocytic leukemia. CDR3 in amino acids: CASSPDTPSSGNTIYF. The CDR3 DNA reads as TGCGCCAGCAGCCCCGACACCCCTAGCTCTGGAAACACCATATATTTT.